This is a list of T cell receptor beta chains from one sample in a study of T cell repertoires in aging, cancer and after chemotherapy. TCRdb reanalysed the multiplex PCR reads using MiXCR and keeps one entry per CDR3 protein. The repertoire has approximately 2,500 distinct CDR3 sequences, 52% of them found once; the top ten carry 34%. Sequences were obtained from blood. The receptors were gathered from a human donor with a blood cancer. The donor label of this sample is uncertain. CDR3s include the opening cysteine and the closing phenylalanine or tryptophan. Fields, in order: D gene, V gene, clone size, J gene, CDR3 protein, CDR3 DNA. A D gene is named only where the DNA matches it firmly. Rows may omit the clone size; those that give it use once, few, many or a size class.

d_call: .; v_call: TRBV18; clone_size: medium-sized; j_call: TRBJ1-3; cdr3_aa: CASSPTASGNTIYF; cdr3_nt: TGTGCCAGCTCACCCACAGCCTCTGGAAACACCATATATTTT
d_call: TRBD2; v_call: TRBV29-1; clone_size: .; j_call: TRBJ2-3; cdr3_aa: CSVANSGTDTQYF; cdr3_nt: TGCAGCGTGGCAAATAGCGGGACAGATACGCAGTATTTT
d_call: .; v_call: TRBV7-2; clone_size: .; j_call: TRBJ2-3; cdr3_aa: CASSSFRDTSTDTQYF; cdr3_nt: TGTGCCAGCAGCTCGTTCCGGGATACTAGCACAGATACGCAGTATTTT
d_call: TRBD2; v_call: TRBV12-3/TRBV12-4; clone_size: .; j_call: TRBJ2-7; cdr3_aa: CASSSKGLPLLPYEQYF; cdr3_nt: TGTGCCAGCAGCTCCAAGGGACTACCCCTCTTACCATACGAGCAGTACTTT
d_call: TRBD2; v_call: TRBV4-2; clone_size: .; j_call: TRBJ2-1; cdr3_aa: CASSQASGKGNEQFF; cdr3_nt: TGTGCCAGCAGCCAAGCCAGCGGGAAGGGCAATGAGCAGTTCTTC
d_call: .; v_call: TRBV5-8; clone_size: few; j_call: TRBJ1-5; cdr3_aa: CASRPQGTNQPQHF; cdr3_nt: TGTGCCAGCAGACCCCAGGGAACCAATCAGCCCCAGCATTTT
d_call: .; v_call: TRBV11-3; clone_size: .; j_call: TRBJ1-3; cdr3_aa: CASSLERNTIYF; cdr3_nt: TGTGCCAGCAGCTTAGAGAGAAACACCATATATTTT
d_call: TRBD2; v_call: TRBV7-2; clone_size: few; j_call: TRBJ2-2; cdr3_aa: CASSLAGGLAGLTGELFF; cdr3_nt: TGTGCCAGCAGCTTGGCCGGGGGGCTAGCGGGATTGACCGGGGAGCTGTTTTTT
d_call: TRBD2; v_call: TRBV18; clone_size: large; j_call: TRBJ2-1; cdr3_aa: CASSPLPSGSKVEQFF; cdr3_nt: TGTGCCAGCTCACCACTCCCCAGCGGGAGTAAGGTTGAGCAGTTCTTC
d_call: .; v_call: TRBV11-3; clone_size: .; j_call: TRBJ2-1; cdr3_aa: CASRGSTTDTYNEQFF; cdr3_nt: TGTGCCAGCAGGGGTTCGACAACCGATACCTACAATGAGCAGTTCTTC
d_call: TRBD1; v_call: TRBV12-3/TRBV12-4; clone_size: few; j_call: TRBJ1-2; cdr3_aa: CASSPGTGGPGYTF; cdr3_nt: TGTGCCAGCAGTCCCGGGACAGGGGGCCCTGGCTACACCTTC
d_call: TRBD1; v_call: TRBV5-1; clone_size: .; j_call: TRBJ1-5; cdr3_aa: CASSWGQGQPQHF; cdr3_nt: TGCGCCAGCAGCTGGGGACAGGGACAGCCCCAGCATTTT
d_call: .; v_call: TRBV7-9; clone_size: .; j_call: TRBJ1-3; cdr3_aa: CASSLALRISGNTIYF; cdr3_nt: TGTGCCAGCAGCTTAGCCCTAAGGATCTCTGGAAACACCATATATTTT
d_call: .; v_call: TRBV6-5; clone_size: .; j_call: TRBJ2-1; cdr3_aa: CASSLTGGNEQFF; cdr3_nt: TGTGCCAGCAGTTTGACAGGAGGGAATGAGCAGTTCTTC
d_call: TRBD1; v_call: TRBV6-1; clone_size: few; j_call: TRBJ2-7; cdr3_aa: CASSEGQGGFYEQYF; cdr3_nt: TGTGCCAGCAGTGAAGGACAGGGGGGCTTCTACGAGCAGTACTTC
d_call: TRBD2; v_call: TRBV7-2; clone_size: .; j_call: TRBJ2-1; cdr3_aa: CASSFQGSGGYNEQFF; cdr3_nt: TGTGCCAGCAGCTTCCAGGGTAGCGGGGGCTACAATGAGCAGTTCTTC
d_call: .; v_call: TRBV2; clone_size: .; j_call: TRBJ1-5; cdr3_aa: CASSDRQPQHF; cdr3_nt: TGTGCCAGCAGTGATCGACAGCCCCAGCATTTT
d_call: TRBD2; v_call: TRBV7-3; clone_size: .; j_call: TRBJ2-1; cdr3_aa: CASSGGTGGSLGEQFF; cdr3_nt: TGTGCCAGCAGCGGGGGGACTGGCGGGAGTCTCGGTGAGCAGTTCTTC
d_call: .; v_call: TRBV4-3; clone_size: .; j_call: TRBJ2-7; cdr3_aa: CASSQGEGLGGWEQYF; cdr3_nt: TGCGCCAGCAGCCAAGGTGAGGGACTCGGAGGGTGGGAGCAGTACTTC
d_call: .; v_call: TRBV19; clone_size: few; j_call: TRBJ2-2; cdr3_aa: CASRAPVTYPGELFF; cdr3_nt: TGTGCCAGTAGGGCTCCCGTGACGTACCCTGGGGAGCTGTTTTTT
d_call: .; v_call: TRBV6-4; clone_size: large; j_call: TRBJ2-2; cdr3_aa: CASSDSELLGGELFF; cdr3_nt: TGTGCCAGCAGTGACTCGGAGCTTCTAGGGGGGGAGCTGTTTTTT
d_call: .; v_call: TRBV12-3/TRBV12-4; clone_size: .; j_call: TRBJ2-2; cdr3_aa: CASSLGLNTGELFF; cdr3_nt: TGTGCCAGCAGTTTGGGGTTGAACACCGGGGAGCTGTTTTTT
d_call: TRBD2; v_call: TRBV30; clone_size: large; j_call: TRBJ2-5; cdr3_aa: CAWTSGSGQYF; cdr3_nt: TGTGCCTGGACTAGCGGGAGTGGCCAGTACTTC
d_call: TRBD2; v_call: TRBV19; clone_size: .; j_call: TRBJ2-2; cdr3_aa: CASSKGLAGGPRITGELFF; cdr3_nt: TGTGCCAGTAGTAAGGGGCTAGCGGGAGGGCCTAGGATCACCGGGGAGCTGTTTTTT
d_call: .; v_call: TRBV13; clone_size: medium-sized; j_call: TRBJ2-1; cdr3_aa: CASSFPPGTQSSNEQFF; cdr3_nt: TGTGCCAGCAGCTTTCCTCCTGGGACTCAAAGTAGCAATGAGCAGTTCTTC
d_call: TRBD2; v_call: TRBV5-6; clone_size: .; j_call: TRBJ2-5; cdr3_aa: CASSLAGDQETQYF; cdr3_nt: TGTGCCAGCAGTTTAGCGGGAGACCAAGAGACCCAGTACTTC
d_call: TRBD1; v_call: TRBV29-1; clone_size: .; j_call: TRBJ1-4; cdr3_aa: CSVRQGVGEKLFF; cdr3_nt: TGCAGCGTTCGACAGGGGGTCGGGGAAAAACTGTTTTTT
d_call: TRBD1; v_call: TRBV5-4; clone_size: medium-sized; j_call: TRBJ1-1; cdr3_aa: CASSTQGGNTEAFF; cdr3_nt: TGTGCCAGCAGCACTCAGGGGGGGAACACTGAAGCTTTCTTT
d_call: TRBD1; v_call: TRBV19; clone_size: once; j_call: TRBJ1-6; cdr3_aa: CASTRDRGNSPLHF; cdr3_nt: TGTGCCAGTACCCGGGACAGGGGGAATTCACCCCTCCACTTT
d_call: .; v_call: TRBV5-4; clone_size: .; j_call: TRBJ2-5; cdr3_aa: CASSQQGAETQYF; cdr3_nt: TGTGCCAGCAGCCAACAGGGTGCCGAGACCCAGTACTTC
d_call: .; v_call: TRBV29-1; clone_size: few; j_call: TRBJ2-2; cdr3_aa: CSVERANTGELFF; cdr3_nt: TGCAGCGTTGAACGGGCGAACACCGGGGAGCTGTTTTTT
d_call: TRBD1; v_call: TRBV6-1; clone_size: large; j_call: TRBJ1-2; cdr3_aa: CASRGQGPPIPNYGYTF; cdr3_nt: TGTGCCAGCAGAGGACAGGGGCCGCCTATACCTAACTATGGCTACACCTTC
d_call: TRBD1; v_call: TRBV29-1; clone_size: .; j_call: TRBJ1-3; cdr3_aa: CSVEFPRQGAGNTIYF; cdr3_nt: TGCAGCGTTGAGTTCCCACGACAGGGAGCTGGAAACACCATATATTTT
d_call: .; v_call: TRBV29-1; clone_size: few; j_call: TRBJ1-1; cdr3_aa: CRANGRSNTEAFF; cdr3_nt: TGCAGGGCGAACGGACGGTCAAACACTGAAGCTTTCTTT
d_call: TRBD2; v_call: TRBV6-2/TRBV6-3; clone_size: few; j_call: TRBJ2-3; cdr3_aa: CASSVAGVTDTQYF; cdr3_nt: TGTGCCAGCAGCGTAGCGGGGGTGACAGATACGCAGTATTTT
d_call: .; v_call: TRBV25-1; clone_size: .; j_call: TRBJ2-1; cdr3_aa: CASSEVYEQFF; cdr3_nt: TGTGCCAGCAGTGAAGTGTATGAGCAGTTCTTC
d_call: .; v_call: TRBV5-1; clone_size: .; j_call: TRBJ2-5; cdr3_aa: CASSGDPGETQYF; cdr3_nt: TGCGCCAGCAGCGGAGACCCCGGGGAGACCCAGTACTTC
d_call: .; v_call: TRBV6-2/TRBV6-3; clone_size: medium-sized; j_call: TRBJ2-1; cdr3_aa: CASTSAGRRLNEQFF; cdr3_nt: TGTGCCAGCACCTCCGCGGGGCGCCGACTTAATGAGCAGTTCTTC
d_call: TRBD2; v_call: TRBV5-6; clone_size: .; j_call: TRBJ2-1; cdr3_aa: CASSSDLRTSGISSNEQFF; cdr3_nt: TGTGCCAGCAGCTCGGATCTTAGGACTAGCGGGATAAGTAGCAATGAGCAGTTCTTC
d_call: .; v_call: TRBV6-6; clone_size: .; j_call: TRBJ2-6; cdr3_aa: CASEELGLLPGANVLTF; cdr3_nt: TGTGCCAGCGAGGAGCTGGGACTCCTTCCTGGGGCCAACGTCCTGACTTTC
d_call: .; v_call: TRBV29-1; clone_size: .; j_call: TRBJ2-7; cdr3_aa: CSVEDKAGVYEQYF; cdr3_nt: TGCAGCGTTGAAGATAAGGCAGGGGTCTACGAGCAGTACTTC
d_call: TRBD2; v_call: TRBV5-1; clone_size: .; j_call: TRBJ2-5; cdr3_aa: CASSFLAGSETQYF; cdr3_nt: TGCGCCAGCAGCTTCTTAGCGGGGTCGGAGACCCAGTACTTC
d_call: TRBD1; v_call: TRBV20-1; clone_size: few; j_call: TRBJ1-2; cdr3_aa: CSAAGRGRQGHYGYTF; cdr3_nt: TGCAGTGCCGCCGGGCGGGGAAGACAGGGCCACTATGGCTACACCTTC
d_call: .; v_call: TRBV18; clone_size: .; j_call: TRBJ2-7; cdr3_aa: CASSPWTGVRDEQYF; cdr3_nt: TGTGCCAGCTCACCTTGGACGGGGGTACGGGACGAGCAGTACTTC
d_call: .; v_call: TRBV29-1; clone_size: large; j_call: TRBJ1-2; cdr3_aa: CSVVGAVAGRNYGYTF; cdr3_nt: TGCAGCGTTGTAGGGGCTGTGGCGGGGCGCAACTATGGCTACACCTTC
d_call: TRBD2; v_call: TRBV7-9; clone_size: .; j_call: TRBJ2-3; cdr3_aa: CASSLTSGGGADTQYF; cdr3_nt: TGTGCCAGCAGCTTAACTAGCGGGGGGGGGGCCGATACGCAGTATTTT
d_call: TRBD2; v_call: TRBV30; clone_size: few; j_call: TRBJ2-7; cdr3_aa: CAWSVRGRGLEQYF; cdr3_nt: TGTGCCTGGAGTGTACGCGGGAGGGGACTTGAGCAGTACTTC
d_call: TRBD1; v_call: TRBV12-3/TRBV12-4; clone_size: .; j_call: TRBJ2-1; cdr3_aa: CASSPRQGNNEQFF; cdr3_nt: TGTGCCAGCAGCCCAAGACAGGGGAACAATGAGCAGTTCTTC